Reported below is one TCR beta chain. The antigen is unknown. The data were produced by immunoSEQ multiplex PCR, yet TCRdb's version contains in-frame clones alone and is incomplete. The repertoire has more than 3,500 clones, approximately 78% of them found once; the top ten carry approximately 20%. This sample is drawn from a study of hypomethylating agent response in myelodysplastic syndrome. Study in general: Of these patients, six responded (complete response or hematologic improvement) and a few did not.

Study-wide results and limits: Shared GLIPH2 clusters possibly recognizing novel MDS antigens remain unconfirmed.

Germline V CDR1 and CDR2: MRHNA, SNTAGT. V dropped 1 base and J dropped 4 bases, with 13 bases sitting between them. The length of the CDR3 is 15 residues. The sequences come from bone marrow, collected before or after starting hypomethylating agent treatment for myelodysplastic syndrome (not recorded which). The rearrangement uses TRBV6-4 and TRBJ1-2; D perhaps matches TRBD1 (6 bases). The TCR originated in a human donor with myelodysplastic syndrome. DNA of the CDR3: TGTGCCAGCAGTGACTGGCAGGGGACGTCCTATGGCTACACCTTC. Residues: CASSDWQGTSYGYTF.